Following are 13 T cell receptor beta chains from one sample sequenced in a study of CD8+ T cells in alopecia areata. Treatment indicated: oral pan-JAK inhibitor, 5-10 mg twice daily. cDNA reverse transcribed from extracted RNA served as the sequencing template. Clones were read by immunoSEQ multiplex PCR, and TCRdb kept only the in-frame ones, dropping some. The table records about 140,000 clones, roughly 82% of them present only once. The sample in question was CD8+ T cells sorted from blood, obtained at week 4, from a patient treated with tofacitinib. The origin of the receptors is a human donor with alopecia areata.

This chain uses TRBV27 with TRBJ2-2; 9 bases line up with TRBD2. The CDR3 loop spans 16 amino acids. Germline V gene data show CDR1 as MNHEY and CDR2 as SMNVEV (reference sequence). Trimming removed 2 bases from V and 6 bases from J; junction bases left unmatched: 7. This chain's CDR3 is CASSLSSGGFSGELFF. As DNA, the CDR3 is TGTGCCAGCAGTTTAAGTAGCGGGGGTTTCTCCGGGGAGCTGTTTTTT.

This clone has just one count. V and J are TRBV5-4 and TRBJ2-1; the D is unclear. Germline CDR1 and CDR2: SGHNT and YYREEE (reference sequence). V lost 4 bases and J 5 bases, leaving 13 bases between the germline ends. CDR3 size: 14 residues. The CDR3 reads CASSPMTGDNEQFF. The CDR3 nucleotides are TGTGCCAGCAGCCCCATGACTGGAGACAATGAGCAGTTCTTC.

This chain joins TRBV7-2 and TRBJ2-3; TRBD1 might be the D (8 bases). The V and J ends lost 5 bases and 8 bases respectively, with 17 bases between them. This CDR3 is built from 14 residues. CDR1 and CDR2 from the germline V gene are SGHTA and FQGNSA. The CDR3 nucleotides are TGTGCCAGCAGCCAGGCACAGGGGGAGGGTACGCAGTATTTT. Its protein product is CASSQAQGEGTQYF.

The chain links TRBV5-4 to TRBJ1-1; D is uncertain. V was pared by 4 bases and J by 5 bases, with 18 bases between. The CDR3 contains 15 residues. From germline, CDR1 is SGHNT and CDR2 YYREEE (reference sequence). CDR3 DNA: TGTGCCAGCAGCCCCCCGGGCATGGGAGGGACTGAAGCTTTCTTT. This sequence encodes CASSPPGMGGTEAFF.

This clone was counted between two and nine times. The sample carries other DNA sequences with the same CDR3. The V and J genes are TRBV7-9 and TRBJ2-7; D not certain. Between the trimmed V and J ends, which lost 6 bases and 2 bases, there was a span of 5 bases. The CDR3 is 11 amino acids. Germline V gene lookup returns CDR1 SEHNR and CDR2 FQNEAQ (reference sequence). CDR3 sequence: CASSSPYEQYF. The CDR3, as DNA: TGTGCCAGCAGTTCCCCCTACGAGCAGTACTTC.

The chain links TRBV10-3 to TRBJ2-7; D unresolved. The CDR3 totals 13 residues. Trimming removed 3 bases from V and 2 bases from J, with 8 bases in between. Germline CDR1 is ENHRY and CDR2 is SYGVKD. The CDR3 coding sequence is TGTGCCATCAGTGAAAACGGACCCTACGAGCAGTACTTC. Translated: CAISENGPYEQYF.

This chain uses TRBV29-1 with TRBJ2-1; TRBD2 aligns across 10 bases. This CDR3 has 15 amino acids. Per the germline V gene, CDR1 is SQVTM and CDR2 is ANQGSEA. Germline trimming cut 6 bases from V and 6 bases from J; bases unmatched to any gene: 11. CDR3 sequence: CSVVFSGRVGNEQFF. CDR3 nucleotides: TGCAGCGTCGTTTTCAGCGGGAGGGTGGGCAATGAGCAGTTCTTC.

Comment on this clone: Mismatch with germline at one junction end may stem from a read error. This chain uses TRBV7-7 with TRBJ2-7; possibly TRBD2 for D (6 bases). Looked up from germline, CDR1 is SSHAT and CDR2 is FNYEAQ (reference sequence). This CDR3 has 11 residues. The CDR3 reads CASSSDYRQYF. The CDR3 bases are TGTGCTAGCAGCTCGGACTACAGACAGTACTTC.

The chain joins TRBV29-1 to TRBJ1-2; D is possibly TRBD1 (6 bases). CDR3 length: 12 residues. Trimming shortened V by 4 bases and J by 5 bases, and 11 bases separated the two germline ends. Germline lookup yields CDR1 SQVTM and CDR2 ANQGSEA. Written as DNA, the CDR3 is TGCAGCGTTGGGGCAGGGGAATATGGCTACACCTTC. This translates into CSVGAGEYGYTF.

V gene TRBV7-9 combines with J gene TRBJ2-3, with no clear D. This CDR3 contains 13 residues. The V end was cut by 8 bases, the J end by 1 base, with 10 bases between. The germline V gene encodes CDR1 SEHNR and CDR2 FQNEAQ (reference sequence). DNA for the CDR3: TGTGCCAGCGGGCTTGGGGGCACAGATACGCAGTATTTT. Its protein product is CASGLGGTDTQYF.

The chain combines TRBV4-3 with TRBJ2-3, with TRBD1 matching over 8 bases. There are 16 residues in the CDR3. V gave up 0 bases and J gave up 2 bases; unmatched junction bases: 4. Germline V gene sequence: CDR1 LGHNA, CDR2 YSLEER. The CDR3 loop is CASSQDRGPPTDTQYF. The CDR3 bases are TGCGCCAGCAGCCAAGACAGGGGGCCTCCCACAGATACGCAGTATTTT.

There are a few counts of this clone. The CDR3 protein is CASSTLGEQFF. The CDR3 DNA reads TGTGCCAGCAGCACCCTTGGTGAGCAGTTCTTC. The chain employs TRBV5-4 and TRBJ2-1; the D is unclear. Trimming cost V 4 bases and J 9 bases, with 8 bases left between them. CDR1 SGHNT and CDR2 YYREEE come from the germline V gene (reference sequence). The CDR3 has 11 residues.

Written as DNA, the CDR3 is TGTGCCAGCGGGACACAGGGTTATAATCAGCCCCAGCATTTT. Amino acids: CASGTQGYNQPQHF. The chain is built from TRBV6-1 and TRBJ1-5, with a possible D match to TRBD1 (6 bases). In germline, CDR1 is MNHNS, CDR2 SASEGT. The CDR3 is made up of 14 amino acids. The V and J ends lost 8 bases and 4 bases respectively, with 15 bases between them.